Below, one TCR beta chain is given with its context. PCR was performed a second time for roughly 7 to 12 cycles using a sample-barcoded 5' primer and a J-beta primer mix. Via MiXCR, TCRdb re-called the 5' RACE reads, giving one row per CDR3 protein. The sample has 800,000 or so distinct CDR3 sequences, just under 25% seen once. The germline V and J ends were trimmed by 0 bases and 4 bases, with 9 bases remaining between them. The CDR3 covers 14 residues. Germline assignment: CDR1 SNHLY and CDR2 FYNNEI. The data were taken from a study of blood T cells in healthy people across ages. A further study also used this sample, focusing on T cells of mothers and their children. As that study records: Maternal samples each gave over 9.5 million TCR beta CDR3 reads, and child samples about 3 million each.

This sequence was found in a boy aged 5-17 years in good health. The genes are TRBV2 and TRBJ2-5; D is perhaps TRBD1 or TRBD2 (5 bases each). The sequenced sample consisted of blood. The CDR3 reads CASSEAGERETQYF. CDR3 sequence (DNA): TGTGCCAGCAGTGAAGCGGGGGAAAGAGAGACCCAGTACTTC. Full variable domain (missing parts from reference TRBV2 and TRBJ2-5): EPEVTQTPSHQVTQMGQEVILRCVPISNHLYFYWYRQILGQKVEFLVSFYNNEISEKSEIFDDQFSVERPDGSNFTLKIRSTKLEDSAMYFCASSEAGERETQYFGPGTRLLVL.